The 5 T cell receptor beta chains reported below all come from one sample, sequenced in a study of blood T cell repertoires in COVID-19. The table came from immunoSEQ multiplex PCR; TCRdb's copy has only in-frame clones and leaves some out. The sample has 13,000 or so clones; 75% to 85% are singletons. The specimen sequenced was peripheral blood. These receptors all stem from a human donor in a cohort sampled during active COVID-19.

In its sample, this clone was seen once. This chain uses TRBV7-9 with TRBJ1-5, with a tentative D call TRBD1 (6 bases). CDR1 and CDR2 (germline): SEHNR, FQNEAQ (reference sequence). This CDR3 contains 17 residues. V lost 2 bases and J lost 3, with 17 bases in between. In DNA, the CDR3 is TGTGCCAGCAGCTTAAGCCCGGGACAAGCCTCCAATCAGCCCCAGCATTTT. Its translation: CASSLSPGQASNQPQHF.

The chain recombines TRBV5-1 with TRBJ2-7; a weak D match, TRBD1 (6 bases). The CDR3 loop spans 15 amino acids. V was cut by 0 bases and J by 0 bases, with 10 bases left in between. Germline loops: CDR1 SGHRS, CDR2 YFSETQ. The CDR3: CASSLDTGISYEQYF. Here the CDR3 DNA reads TGCGCCAGCAGCTTGGACACAGGGATCTCCTACGAGCAGTACTTC.

This clone turned up a few times. The gene calls are TRBV2 and TRBJ2-5; 8 bases align to TRBD1. The J segment lost 5 bases and the V segment lost 4 bases, leaving 6 bases of the junction unmatched. The germline CDR1 and CDR2 sequences are SNHLY and FYNNEI. CDR3 size: 14 residues. Here the CDR3 reads CASSGRQGRETQYF. CDR3 DNA sequence: TGTGCCAGCAGTGGTAGACAGGGGCGGGAGACCCAGTACTTC.

This chain connects TRBV2 to TRBJ1-1; D may be TRBD1 (5 bases). The CDR3 loop spans 13 amino acids. From germline, CDR1 is SNHLY and CDR2 FYNNEI. Trimming pared 8 bases from V and 0 bases from J, leaving 10 bases between. The CDR3 reads CASGIQVNTEAFF. CDR3 in DNA: TGTGCCAGCGGGATACAGGTGAACACTGAAGCTTTCTTT.

The chain has TRBV28 and TRBJ1-5; maybe TRBD1 (5 bases). Germline-derived CDR1 and CDR2 are MDHEN and SYDVKM. Trimming removed 2 bases from V and 5 bases from J, with 13 bases in between. CDR3 length: 15 residues. CDR3 protein: CASSLTTVLYQPQHF. In DNA form, the CDR3 reads TGTGCCAGCAGTTTAACGACAGTACTGTATCAGCCCCAGCATTTT.